Each of the 13 T cell receptor beta chains below was sequenced from the same sample in a study of blood T cells in healthy people across ages. A second about 7 to 11 cycle PCR used barcoded and J-beta primers. TCRdb reprocessed the 5' RACE reads via MiXCR and lists one record per CDR3 protein. The table records 700,000 or so distinct CDR3 sequences, approximately 21% of them present only once. The sequenced sample consisted of blood. Every receptor here comes from a man between 65 and 79 years old in good health.

The rearrangement joins TRBV20-1 to TRBJ1-5, with TRBD1 matching over 8 bases. The CDR3 consists of 16 residues. The V segment lost 2 bases and the J segment 7 bases; nucleotides outside the gene matches: 13. Germline-derived CDR1 and CDR2 are DFQATT and SNEGSKA (reference sequence). This CDR3 is CSARPPVGTGGQPQHF. Here the CDR3 DNA reads TGCAGTGCTAGACCCCCAGTGGGCACAGGGGGACAGCCCCAGCATTTT.

V and J are TRBV6-5 and TRBJ1-3; a weak D match, TRBD1 (5 bases). V was cut by 6 bases and J by 0 bases, with 9 bases left in between. The CDR3 has 14 residues. Germline CDR1 and CDR2: MNHEY and SVGAGI. CDR3: CASRLDTSGNTIYF. CDR3 nucleotide sequence: TGTGCCAGCAGACTGGACACCTCTGGAAACACCATATATTTT.

This clonotype was observed a few times. This CDR3 reads CASSQSAGAYNEQFF. The CDR3, as DNA: TGTGCCAGCAGCCAAAGTGCTGGGGCCTACAATGAGCAGTTCTTC. The rearrangement joins TRBV3-1 to TRBJ2-1; D ambiguous. V lost 2 bases and J lost 2, with 10 bases in between. CDR3 length equals 15 residues. Germline V gene sequence: CDR1 LGHDT, CDR2 YNNKEL (reference sequence).

The chain combines TRBV5-1 with TRBJ1-2, with D uncertain. CDR1 is SGHRS, CDR2 YFSETQ, per germline. Trimming removed 0 bases from V and 13 bases from J, with 16 bases in between. The CDR3 runs to 13 residues. CDR3 loop: CASSLAGRLGSTF. CDR3 coding DNA: TGCGCCAGCAGCTTGGCCGGCCGCTTAGGAAGCACCTTC.

The chain uses TRBV6-1 and TRBJ2-3; TRBD2 matches at 9 bases. The CDR3 is 16 residues long. The germline V gene encodes CDR1 MNHNS and CDR2 SASEGT. J was trimmed by 6 bases and V by 2 bases; bases with no gene match: 9. The CDR3 protein is CASSESAGGSADTQYF. CDR3 coding DNA: TGTGCCAGCAGTGAATCGGCGGGGGGGAGTGCGGATACGCAGTATTTT.

This clonotype was recorded many times. The chain carries TRBV5-5 and TRBJ2-1; maybe TRBD1 (6 bases). Germline values: CDR1 SGHKS, CDR2 YYEKEE (reference sequence). This CDR3 spans 15 amino acids. Trimming removed 2 bases at V and 4 bases at J, with 13 bases between. Here the CDR3 DNA reads TGTGCCAGCAGCTTCTCGGACAGCCGGTACAATGAGCAGTTCTTC. Translation: CASSFSDSRYNEQFF.

The rearrangement uses TRBV20-1 and TRBJ2-3, with a possible D match to TRBD1 (5 bases). The J call could be wrong; TRBJ1-5 is a better fit for the DNA end. Germline V lookup: CDR1 DFQATT, CDR2 SNEGSKA (reference sequence). The CDR3 consists of 12 residues. CDR3 bases: TGCAGTGCCGAGGGGAACACAGATACGCAGCATTTT. It encodes CSAEGNTDTQHF.

In its sample, this clonotype was seen many times. CDR3 nucleotide sequence: TGTGCCAGCAGCGCCCAGACAGTGATCTATGGCTACACCTTC. Protein sequence: CASSAQTVIYGYTF. The gene calls are TRBV7-9 and TRBJ1-2, with a possible D match to TRBD1 (5 bases). The CDR3 is 14 amino acids. CDR1 and CDR2 (germline): SEHNR, FQNEAQ (reference sequence). Trimming removed 5 bases from V and 4 bases from J, with 14 bases in between.

In regard to this clonotype: The germline gene is not matched at one end of the junction; a read error may be the cause. This chain connects TRBV7-7 to TRBJ2-5; D remains ambiguous. This CDR3 is 13 amino acids long. In germline, CDR1 is SSHAT, CDR2 FNYEAQ (reference sequence). Written as DNA, the CDR3 is TGTGCCAGCAGCTTAGACTCCCAAGAGACCCAGTGCTTC. It encodes CASSLDSQETQCF.

In its sample, this clonotype was seen many times. V and J are TRBV28 and TRBJ2-7; the D is unclear. The V gene lost 6 bases and the J gene lost 3 bases, with 15 bases spanning the gap. Germline V gives CDR1 MDHEN, CDR2 SYDVKM. The CDR3 consists of 14 residues. The CDR3 nucleotides are TGTGCCAGCAGAAAAACCGAGATACGCTACGAGCAGTACTTC. Translated, it gives CASRKTEIRYEQYF.

The V gene is TRBV6-1, the J gene TRBJ2-5; 7 bases map to TRBD1. V was clipped by 5 bases and J by 5 bases; unmatched bases: 8. There are 14 residues in the CDR3. CDR1 is MNHNS, CDR2 SASEGT, per germline. CDR3 region: CASSPDRLAETQYF. The CDR3 coding sequence is TGTGCCAGCAGTCCGGACAGGTTGGCGGAGACCCAGTACTTC.

This clonotype was seen only a few times. The rearrangement joins TRBV4-3 to TRBJ1-2, with a weak D call TRBD1 (6 bases). Per germline, CDR1 LGHNA and CDR2 YSLEER. The length of the CDR3 is 13 residues. V gave up 0 bases and J gave up 7 bases, with 9 bases separating them. The CDR3 protein is CASSQDYRVGYTF. The CDR3 DNA reads as TGCGCCAGCAGCCAAGACTACAGGGTTGGCTACACCTTC.

The chain recombines TRBV5-1 with TRBJ1-4; possible D gene TRBD1, 6 bases. Trimming took off 3 bases at V and 13 bases at J, with 16 bases between the two ends. CDR1 and CDR2 from the germline V gene are SGHRS and YFSETQ. This CDR3 region has 13 residues. The CDR3, as DNA: TGCGCCAGCAGCTCCGGACGATCGGACAGACTGTTTTTT. Translated: CASSSGRSDRLFF.